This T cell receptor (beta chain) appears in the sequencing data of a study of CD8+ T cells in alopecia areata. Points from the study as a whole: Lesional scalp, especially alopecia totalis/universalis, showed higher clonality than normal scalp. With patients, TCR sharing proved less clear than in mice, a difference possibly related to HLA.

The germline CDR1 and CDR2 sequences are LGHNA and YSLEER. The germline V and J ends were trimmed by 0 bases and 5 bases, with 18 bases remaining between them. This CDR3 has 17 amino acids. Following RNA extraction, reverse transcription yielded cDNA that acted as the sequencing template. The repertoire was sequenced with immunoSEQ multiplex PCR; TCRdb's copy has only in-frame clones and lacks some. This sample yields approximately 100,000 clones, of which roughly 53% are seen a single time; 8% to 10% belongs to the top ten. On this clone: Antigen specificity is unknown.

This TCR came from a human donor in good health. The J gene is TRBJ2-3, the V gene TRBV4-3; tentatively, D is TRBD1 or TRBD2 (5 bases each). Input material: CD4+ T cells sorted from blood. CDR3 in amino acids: CASSQDGAAGVKDTQYF. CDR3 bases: TGCGCCAGCAGCCAAGATGGGGCGGCCGGGGTAAAAGATACGCAGTATTTT.